This T cell receptor beta chain was sequenced during a study of blood T cell repertoires in COVID-19. Study at large: COVID-19 samples from acute and convalescent phases originated in the United States, Italy and Spain. PBMCs, B-cell-depleted T cells, or T cells provided the cDNA or gDNA that made up the material.

In the original processing: Reference gene primer amplification gave nucleated cell count estimates. Sequenced by immunoSEQ multiplex PCR; TCRdb stores in-frame clones only, minus some. Clone size and V and J calls were adopted from that table, with D and trimming inferred from the DNA. The data hold 200,000 to 250,000 clones, with approximately 78% observed a single time. Followed longitudinally, the Seattle patients had been enrolled during active infection. CDR3 size: 13 residues. V was pared by 4 bases and J by 7 bases, with 5 bases of the junction left unmatched. The V gene's germline CDR1 is MGHDK and CDR2 SYGVNS.

The specimen sequenced was peripheral blood. The chain links TRBV25-1 to TRBJ1-2, with 8 bases identical to TRBD1. This TCR was recovered from a woman older than 75 with COVID-19, enrolled during active disease. This chain's CDR3 is CASSGRTGIGYTF. CDR3 DNA sequence: TGTGCCAGCAGTGGGCGGACAGGGATTGGCTACACCTTC.